This TCR beta chain was obtained from a study of human T cells and chemical hapten exposure. Across the study: Patch testing was performed with 0.01% DPC on the upper back, with reading at 6 days. Study-wide results and limits: The study found expanded TCRs formed significantly more large CDR3 similarity clusters than controls.

Concerning this clonotype: The antigen remains unidentified.

Time point denoted: patch test 1, 2 weeks after DPC sensitization. Indicated treatment: therapeutic diphenylcyclopropenone sensitization with weekly scalp DPC. In the authors' methods: The number of TCRs in each sample had a median of roughly 100,000 and spanned about 20,000 to 700,000. TCRdb re-analysed the RACE reads in MiXCR, keeping a single row per CDR3 protein. V and J calls and clone size were set by TCRdb, not the authors. The table lists 150,000 to 200,000 distinct CDR3 sequences, about 20% of them singletons. V was shortened by 6 bases and J by 3 bases, with 18 bases between the two germline ends. Per germline, CDR1 SGHRS and CDR2 YFSETQ. This CDR3 comprises 16 residues.

V is TRBV5-1 and J is TRBJ2-2; D is possibly TRBD1 (6 bases). The clonotype comes from a woman aged 45 to 65 with alopecia areata. Some clones in this sample may be carry-over from other donors' samples. The sample was whole blood, taken in connection with sensitization to the hapten diphenylcyclopropenone (DPC). For the CDR3, the DNA is TGCGCCAGCACTCTCTTGGGGGCCTCGGACACCGGGGAGCTGTTTTTT. Protein product: CASTLLGASDTGELFF.